The sequence of this T cell receptor beta chain was determined in a study of cytomegalovirus exposure and HLA in healthy donors. Across the whole study: Inside one of the first data releases sat around 85 million unique TCRs taken from HLA-typed donors.

As concerns this clone: Its antigen remains unknown.

The study's findings and limits: Most CMV-associated TCR beta chains were later found to appear HLA-restricted. A later examination showed that TCR association rates differed by HLA locus, with DRB1 most and HLA-C fewest.

The CDR3 has 12 residues. The germline V gene encodes CDR1 SGHNT and CDR2 YYREEE (reference sequence). The V gene lost 4 bases and the J gene lost 6 bases, with 5 bases spanning the gap. Use of 60 Vbeta and 13 Jbeta primers characterized the PCR. Data came from immunoSEQ multiplex PCR; TCRdb stores just in-frame clones and leaves some out. The sample carries fewer than 80,000 clones, 60% to 85% recorded once. This TCR was recovered from a man aged 18 to 29 in good health and CMV-seronegative. The V and J genes are TRBV5-4 and TRBJ1-6; D remains unclear. Material: PBMCs. This CDR3 reads CASSQSNSPLHF. The DNA for the CDR3 is TGTGCCAGCAGCCAATCTAATTCACCCCTCCACTTT.